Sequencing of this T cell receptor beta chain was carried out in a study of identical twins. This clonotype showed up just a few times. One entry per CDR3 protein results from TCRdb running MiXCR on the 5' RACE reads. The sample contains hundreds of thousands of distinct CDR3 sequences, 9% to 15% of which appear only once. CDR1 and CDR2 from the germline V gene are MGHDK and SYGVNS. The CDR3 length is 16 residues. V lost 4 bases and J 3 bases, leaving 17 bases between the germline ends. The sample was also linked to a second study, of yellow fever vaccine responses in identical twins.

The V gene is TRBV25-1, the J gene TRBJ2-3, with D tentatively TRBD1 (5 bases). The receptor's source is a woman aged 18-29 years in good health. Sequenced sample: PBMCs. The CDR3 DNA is TGTGCCAGCAGTGGGGGCGGAAGCGTAGCAACAGATACGCAGTATTTT. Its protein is CASSGGGSVATDTQYF.